This TCR beta chain was recorded in a study of response to subunit inactivated influenza vaccine (dated by TCRdb to 2016 to 2019). As for the study more broadly: Deep quantitative T cell receptor repertoire profiling was used in the study to track responses to a trivalent subunit inactivated influenza vaccine.

The time point label for this specimen denotes: around 42 days after influenza vaccine administration. The cysteine opens and the phenylalanine closes a CDR3 of 16 amino acids. Of all the DNA, just the CDR3 is kept, 48 bases in frame from base 1. According to the germline V gene, CDR1 reads MNHEY and CDR2 reads SVGEGT. Deletion took 6 bases off V and 4 bases off J, with a span of 19 bases between the germline ends. Points the paper makes about the study in general: The authors proposed that each seasonal influenza vaccination may bring in only a limited number of new T cells.

This clonotype was counted a few times. There is no known antigen for this receptor. Qualities for individual bases were not recorded, and no much larger clone is one base off. Library creation used RT-PCR. Sequencing was performed on an Illumina HiSeq 2500. The public reads were reprocessed in TCRdb via fastp at Q25 and MiXCR, keeping in-frame beta chains. Rows matching on CDR3 protein sequence are summarized as one entry with the most common DNA and genes. The sample includes some 480,000 distinct CDR3 sequences, with 10% to 11% observed a single time. The ten biggest clones cover around 12% of the sample.

This TCR was recovered from a man over 45 who received an inactivated influenza vaccine. Donor details come from another sample of the same person, matched by shared clones. Here the sequenced sample was PBMCs from blood, taken about 6 weeks after vaccination. The sequence is built from TRBV6-2 or TRBV6-3 and TRBJ2-1; a weak D assignment points to TRBD1 (6 bases agree). The base sequence is TGTGCCAGCAGACCCCGAACAGGGAAACTTTACAATGAGCAGTTCTTC. It codes for CASRPRTGKLYNEQFF.